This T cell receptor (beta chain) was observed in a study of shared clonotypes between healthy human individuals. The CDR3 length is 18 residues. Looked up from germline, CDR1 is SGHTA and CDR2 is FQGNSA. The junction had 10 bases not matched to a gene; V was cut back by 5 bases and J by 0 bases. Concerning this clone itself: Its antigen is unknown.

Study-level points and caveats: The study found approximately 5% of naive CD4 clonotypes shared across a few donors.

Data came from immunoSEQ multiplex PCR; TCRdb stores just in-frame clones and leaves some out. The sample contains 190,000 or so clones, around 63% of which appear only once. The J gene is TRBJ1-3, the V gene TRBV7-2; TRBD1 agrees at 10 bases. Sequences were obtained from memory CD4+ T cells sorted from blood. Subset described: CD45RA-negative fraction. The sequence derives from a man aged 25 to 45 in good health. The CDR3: CASSRDRGTGYSGNTIYF. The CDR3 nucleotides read TGTGCCAGCAGCCGGGACAGGGGAACTGGTTACTCTGGAAACACCATATATTTT.